The rows below give T cell receptor beta chains drawn from one sample of a study of OX40 agonist ivuxolimab in advanced cancers. Assay: immunoSEQ multiplex PCR; the TCRdb copy retains only in-frame clones and omits some. Of roughly 98,000 clones detected, roughly 83% appear once; the ten largest clones hold more than 1.2%. The sample consisted of CD4+ or CD8+ T cells sorted from blood, taken in a trial of the OX40 agonist ivuxolimab. These receptors originate from an adult with an advanced solid tumor such as melanoma, head and neck, liver or kidney cancer. The conserved cysteine and the conserved F or W are not part of the CDR3 here.

cdr3_length: 10; j_call: TRBJ1-1; v_call: TRBV5-1; cdr3_aa: ASSLQVGEAF
cdr3_length: 11; j_call: TRBJ2-1; v_call: TRBV11-1; cdr3_aa: ASRRSSYNEQF
cdr3_length: 8; j_call: TRBJ2-7; v_call: TRBV11-2; cdr3_aa: ASSLREQY
cdr3_length: 14; j_call: TRBJ2-3; v_call: TRBV11-2; cdr3_aa: ASSAIQGLAFDTQY
cdr3_length: 12; j_call: TRBJ2-2; v_call: TRBV28; cdr3_aa: ASSLTGGAGELF
cdr3_length: 10; j_call: TRBJ2-2; v_call: TRBV29-1; cdr3_aa: SASIGAIKLF
cdr3_length: 12; j_call: TRBJ1-1; v_call: TRBV7-3; cdr3_aa: ASTPGQMNTEAF
cdr3_length: 14; j_call: TRBJ1-1; v_call: TRBV28; cdr3_aa: ASKTDSPTRGTEAF
cdr3_length: 12; j_call: TRBJ1-3; v_call: TRBV28; cdr3_aa: ASRLGHSGNTIY
cdr3_length: 14; j_call: TRBJ2-3; v_call: TRBV11-2; cdr3_aa: ASSRYGPASTDTQY
cdr3_length: 16; j_call: TRBJ1-1; v_call: TRBV4-1; cdr3_aa: ASSQGPWGRRVNTEAF
cdr3_length: 13; j_call: TRBJ1-5; v_call: TRBV28; cdr3_aa: ASITGLAGNQPQH
cdr3_length: 13; j_call: TRBJ1-5; v_call: TRBV4-1; cdr3_aa: ASSRQAGSNQPQH
cdr3_length: 12; j_call: TRBJ1-5; v_call: TRBV2; cdr3_aa: ASRATISNQPQH
cdr3_length: 13; j_call: TRBJ2-4; v_call: TRBV5-8; cdr3_aa: ASSFRNLAKNIQY
cdr3_length: 11; j_call: TRBJ2-5; v_call: TRBV5-8; cdr3_aa: ASSLEGVETQY
cdr3_length: 10; j_call: TRBJ2-7; v_call: TRBV19; cdr3_aa: ASSFRGGEQY
cdr3_length: 14; j_call: TRBJ2-7; v_call: TRBV7-9; cdr3_aa: ASSLGEGSPAYEQY
cdr3_length: 13; j_call: TRBJ2-5; v_call: TRBV28; cdr3_aa: ASTPRAGHQETQY
cdr3_length: 12; j_call: TRBJ2-5; v_call: TRBV29-1; cdr3_aa: SGTPTGRMETQY
cdr3_length: 12; j_call: TRBJ1-4; v_call: TRBV19; cdr3_aa: ASSILQGNEKLF
cdr3_length: 16; j_call: TRBJ2-2; v_call: TRBV9; cdr3_aa: ASSVAPGWGANTGELF
cdr3_length: 13; j_call: TRBJ2-7; v_call: TRBV7-2; cdr3_aa: ASSLVLAGVGEQY
cdr3_length: 12; j_call: TRBJ1-4; v_call: TRBV5-8; cdr3_aa: ASSLAGGGEKLF
cdr3_length: 12; j_call: TRBJ2-7; v_call: TRBV7-9; cdr3_aa: ASSPGRTLIEQY
cdr3_length: 13; j_call: TRBJ2-7; v_call: TRBV28; cdr3_aa: ASCASGTGSYEQY
cdr3_length: 13; j_call: TRBJ2-3; v_call: TRBV9; cdr3_aa: ASSESSRGTDTQY
cdr3_length: 12; j_call: TRBJ2-1; v_call: TRBV19; cdr3_aa: ASIPYYRDNEQF
cdr3_length: 13; j_call: TRBJ2-6; v_call: TRBV27; cdr3_aa: ASSQVTIGANVLT
cdr3_length: 12; j_call: TRBJ2-7; v_call: TRBV7-6; cdr3_aa: ASSLDSRDYEQY
cdr3_length: 12; j_call: TRBJ2-1; v_call: TRBV11-3; cdr3_aa: ASSLGTVYNEQF
cdr3_length: 15; j_call: TRBJ2-7; v_call: TRBV21-1; cdr3_aa: ASSKWGGLAGAYEQY
cdr3_length: 12; j_call: TRBJ1-2; v_call: TRBV11-2; cdr3_aa: ASSLRSKGYGYT
cdr3_length: 13; j_call: TRBJ2-1; v_call: TRBV9; cdr3_aa: ASSELARPYNEQF
cdr3_length: 10; j_call: TRBJ2-4; v_call: TRBV19; cdr3_aa: ASSIVPNIQY
cdr3_length: 10; j_call: TRBJ1-1; v_call: TRBV6-5; cdr3_aa: ASSSGTVGAF
cdr3_length: 13; j_call: TRBJ1-3; v_call: TRBV9; cdr3_aa: ASSVSGASGNTIY
cdr3_length: 12; j_call: TRBJ2-7; v_call: TRBV5-1; cdr3_aa: ASTLTGDIYEQY
cdr3_length: 13; j_call: TRBJ2-7; v_call: TRBV4-2; cdr3_aa: ASSQVVGVPYEQY
cdr3_length: 11; j_call: TRBJ2-1; v_call: TRBV29-1; cdr3_aa: SVREGNDNEQF
cdr3_length: 10; j_call: TRBJ1-5; v_call: TRBV19; cdr3_aa: ASSPGKRPQH
cdr3_length: 14; j_call: TRBJ1-6; v_call: TRBV18; cdr3_aa: ASSPIAGVGNSPLH
cdr3_length: 12; j_call: TRBJ1-4; v_call: TRBV9; cdr3_aa: ASSLRVSPEKLF
cdr3_length: 10; j_call: TRBJ1-3; v_call: TRBV29-1; cdr3_aa: SGGTGENTIY
cdr3_length: 11; j_call: TRBJ2-5; v_call: TRBV5-1; cdr3_aa: ASSFGQQETQY
cdr3_length: 10; j_call: TRBJ2-3; v_call: TRBV10-3; cdr3_aa: AARAGTDTQY
cdr3_length: 17; j_call: TRBJ2-3; v_call: TRBV19; cdr3_aa: ASSIRGSLAGVSTDTQY
cdr3_length: 13; j_call: TRBJ2-5; v_call: TRBV9; cdr3_aa: ASSPGGTLQETQY
cdr3_length: 11; j_call: TRBJ2-2; v_call: TRBV30; cdr3_aa: AWSRQGPGELF
cdr3_length: 13; j_call: TRBJ2-1; v_call: TRBV9; cdr3_aa: ASSLPGQSYNEQF
cdr3_length: 14; j_call: TRBJ1-5; v_call: TRBV18; cdr3_aa: ASSPDGALYNQPQH
cdr3_length: 11; j_call: TRBJ2-5; v_call: TRBV18; cdr3_aa: ASSRGGVETQY
cdr3_length: 14; j_call: TRBJ2-3; v_call: TRBV4-1; cdr3_aa: ASAITRGSSTDTQY
cdr3_length: 13; j_call: TRBJ1-1; v_call: TRBV7-2; cdr3_aa: ASSRDRSVNTEAF
cdr3_length: 13; j_call: TRBJ2-4; v_call: TRBV6-5; cdr3_aa: ASSRTSGTKNIQY
cdr3_length: 11; j_call: TRBJ1-5; v_call: TRBV2; cdr3_aa: ASSEAPNQPQH
cdr3_length: 10; j_call: TRBJ1-1; v_call: TRBV15; cdr3_aa: ATSREIPRAF
cdr3_length: 14; j_call: TRBJ1-2; v_call: TRBV28; cdr3_aa: ASSLMRGASNYGYT
cdr3_length: 11; j_call: TRBJ2-1; v_call: TRBV11-2; cdr3_aa: ASSPSEDSEQF
cdr3_length: 16; j_call: TRBJ1-6; v_call: TRBV27; cdr3_aa: ASSRRSGQGPGNSPLH